The clone carrying this T cell receptor beta chain was counted a few times. The antigen is undetermined. This CDR3 has 18 residues. V lost 4 bases to trimming and J lost 2 bases, with 18 bases between them. Germline V gives CDR1 SEHNR, CDR2 FQNEAQ (reference sequence). Cyclophosphamide on days +3 and +4 followed busulfan-fludarabine conditioning and a marrow graft. Libraries were prepared by immunoSEQ multiplex PCR; TCRdb keeps only in-frame clonotypes and omits some of them. The sample yields around 2,900 clones, about 60% seen once. This record belongs to a study of T cells after posttransplantation cyclophosphamide. Study results and limitations: Later post-transplant blood repertoires were often dominated by donor CD8+ memory clones. TRB clonality was highly associated with recipient CMV seropositivity and reactivation. TRB overlap between skin or GI tissue T cells and blood was limited.

The chain employs TRBV7-9 and TRBJ2-6, with D tentatively TRBD2 (6 bases). The receptor was isolated from a male patient aged 55 to 70 who received an allogeneic stem cell transplant from a related donor and was CMV-positive. The graft donor may have given rise to some T cells. This specimen was PBMCs, taken 30 days after allogeneic stem cell transplant with posttransplant cyclophosphamide. This CDR3 reads CASSSLPGTFTGANVLTF. The DNA of the CDR3 is TGTGCCAGCAGCTCCCTTCCCGGGACTTTCACTGGGGCCAACGTCCTGACTTTC.